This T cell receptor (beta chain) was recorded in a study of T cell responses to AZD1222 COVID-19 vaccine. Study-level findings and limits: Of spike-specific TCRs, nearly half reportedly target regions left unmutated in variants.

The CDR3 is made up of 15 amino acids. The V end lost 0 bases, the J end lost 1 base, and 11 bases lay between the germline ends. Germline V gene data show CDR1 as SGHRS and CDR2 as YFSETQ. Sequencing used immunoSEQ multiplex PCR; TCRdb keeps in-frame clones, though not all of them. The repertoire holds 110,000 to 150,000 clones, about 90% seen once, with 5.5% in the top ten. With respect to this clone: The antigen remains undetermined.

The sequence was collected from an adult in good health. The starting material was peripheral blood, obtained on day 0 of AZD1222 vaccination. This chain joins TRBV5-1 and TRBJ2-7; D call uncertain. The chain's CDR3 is CASSLVSGLSYEQYF. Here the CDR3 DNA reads TGCGCCAGCAGCTTGGTCTCCGGGTTGTCCTACGAGCAGTACTTC. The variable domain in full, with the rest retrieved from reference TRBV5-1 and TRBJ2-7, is KAGVTQTPRYLIKTRGQQVTLSCSPISGHRSVSWYQQTPGQGLQFLFEYFSETQRNKGNFPGRFSGRQFSNSRSEMNVSTLELGDSALYLCASSLVSGLSYEQYFGPGTRLTVT.